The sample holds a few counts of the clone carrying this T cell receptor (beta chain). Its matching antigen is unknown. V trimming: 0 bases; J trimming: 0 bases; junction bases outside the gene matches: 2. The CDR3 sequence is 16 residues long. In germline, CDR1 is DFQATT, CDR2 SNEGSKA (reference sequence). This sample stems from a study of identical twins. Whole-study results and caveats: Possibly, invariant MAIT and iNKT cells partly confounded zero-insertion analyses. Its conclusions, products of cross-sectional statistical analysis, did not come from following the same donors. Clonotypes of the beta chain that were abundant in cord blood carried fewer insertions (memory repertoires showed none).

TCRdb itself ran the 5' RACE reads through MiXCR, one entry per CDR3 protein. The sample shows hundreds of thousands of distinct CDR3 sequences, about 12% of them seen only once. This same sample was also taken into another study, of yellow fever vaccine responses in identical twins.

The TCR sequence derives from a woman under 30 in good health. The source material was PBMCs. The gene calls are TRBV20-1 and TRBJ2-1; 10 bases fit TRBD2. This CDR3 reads CSARELAGSSYNEQFF. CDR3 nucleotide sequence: TGCAGTGCTAGAGAACTAGCGGGGAGCTCCTACAATGAGCAGTTCTTC.